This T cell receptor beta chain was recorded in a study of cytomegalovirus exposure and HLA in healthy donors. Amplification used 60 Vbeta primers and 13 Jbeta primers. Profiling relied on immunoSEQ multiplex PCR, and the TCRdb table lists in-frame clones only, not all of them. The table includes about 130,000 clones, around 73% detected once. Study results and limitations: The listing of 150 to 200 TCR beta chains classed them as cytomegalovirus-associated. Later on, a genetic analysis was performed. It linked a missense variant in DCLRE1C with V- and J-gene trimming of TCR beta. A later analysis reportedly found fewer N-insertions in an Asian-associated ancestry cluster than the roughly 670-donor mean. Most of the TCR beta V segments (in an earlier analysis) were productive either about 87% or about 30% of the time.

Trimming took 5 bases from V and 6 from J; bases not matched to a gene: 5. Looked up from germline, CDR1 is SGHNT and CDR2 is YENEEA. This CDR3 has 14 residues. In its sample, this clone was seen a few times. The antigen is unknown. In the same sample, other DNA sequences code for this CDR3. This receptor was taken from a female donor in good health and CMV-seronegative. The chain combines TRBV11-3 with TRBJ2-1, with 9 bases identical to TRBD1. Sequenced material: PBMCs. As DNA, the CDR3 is TGTGCCAGCAGCCCGGGACAGGGCAGCAATGAGCAGTTCTTC. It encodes CASSPGQGSNEQFF.